These T cell receptor beta chains were read from a single sample in a study of blood T cell repertoires in COVID-19. Using immunoSEQ multiplex PCR, the repertoire was profiled, and TCRdb retains in-frame clones only, with some absent. The table records 350,000 to 450,000 clones, roughly 85% of them present only once. Sequenced input: peripheral blood. Receptors originate from a woman aged 18-35 years with acute or convalescent COVID-19. The conserved cysteine and the conserved F or W are not part of the CDR3 here. Each record gives: D gene, V gene, CDR3 length, CDR3 protein. A D gene is named only where the DNA matches it firmly.

D gene: .
V gene: TRBV3-1/TRBV3-2
CDR3 length: 12
CDR3 protein: ASSQGRGGQPQH

D gene: .
V gene: TRBV5-1
CDR3 length: 13
CDR3 protein: ASSLEPGTNQPQH

D gene: .
V gene: TRBV5-6
CDR3 length: 13
CDR3 protein: ASSLGGVSYNEQF

D gene: TRBD1
V gene: TRBV28
CDR3 length: 13
CDR3 protein: ASSSDRGGTDTQY

D gene: TRBD1
V gene: TRBV30
CDR3 length: 10
CDR3 protein: AWSIAPGQAI

D gene: TRBD1
V gene: TRBV6-5
CDR3 length: 11
CDR3 protein: ASSYGQVEGYT

D gene: TRBD2
V gene: TRBV29-1
CDR3 length: 10
CDR3 protein: SVVSLAGGQY

D gene: TRBD2
V gene: TRBV2
CDR3 length: 15
CDR3 protein: ASRRGSGSRGGETQY

D gene: .
V gene: TRBV9
CDR3 length: 12
CDR3 protein: ASSVGNSNQPQH

D gene: TRBD1
V gene: TRBV30
CDR3 length: 14
CDR3 protein: AWSVEYTGGGYGYT

D gene: .
V gene: TRBV21-1
CDR3 length: 12
CDR3 protein: ASSKDADSTEAF

D gene: .
V gene: TRBV27
CDR3 length: 13
CDR3 protein: ASSLSSTGGQPQH

D gene: TRBD2
V gene: TRBV7-3
CDR3 length: 15
CDR3 protein: ASSPGLAGAQGDTQY

D gene: TRBD1
V gene: TRBV12-5
CDR3 length: 16
CDR3 protein: ASGPGTDPSSGANVLT

D gene: TRBD1
V gene: TRBV15
CDR3 length: 12
CDR3 protein: ATSTGQGEEKLF

D gene: .
V gene: TRBV9
CDR3 length: 12
CDR3 protein: ASSVDLGADEQY

D gene: .
V gene: TRBV19
CDR3 length: 13
CDR3 protein: ASSGGSHSNQPQH